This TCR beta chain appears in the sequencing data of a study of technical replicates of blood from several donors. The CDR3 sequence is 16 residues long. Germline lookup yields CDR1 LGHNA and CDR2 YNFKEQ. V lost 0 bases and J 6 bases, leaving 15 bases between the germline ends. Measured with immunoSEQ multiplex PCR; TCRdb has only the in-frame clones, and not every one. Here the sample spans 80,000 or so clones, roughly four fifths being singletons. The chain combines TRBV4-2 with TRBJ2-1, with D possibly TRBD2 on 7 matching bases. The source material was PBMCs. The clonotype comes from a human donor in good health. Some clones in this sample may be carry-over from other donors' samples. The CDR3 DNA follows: TGTGCCAGCAGCCAAGAAGGGGGGGGCTTTAGCAATGAGCAGTTCTTC. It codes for CASSQEGGGFSNEQFF.